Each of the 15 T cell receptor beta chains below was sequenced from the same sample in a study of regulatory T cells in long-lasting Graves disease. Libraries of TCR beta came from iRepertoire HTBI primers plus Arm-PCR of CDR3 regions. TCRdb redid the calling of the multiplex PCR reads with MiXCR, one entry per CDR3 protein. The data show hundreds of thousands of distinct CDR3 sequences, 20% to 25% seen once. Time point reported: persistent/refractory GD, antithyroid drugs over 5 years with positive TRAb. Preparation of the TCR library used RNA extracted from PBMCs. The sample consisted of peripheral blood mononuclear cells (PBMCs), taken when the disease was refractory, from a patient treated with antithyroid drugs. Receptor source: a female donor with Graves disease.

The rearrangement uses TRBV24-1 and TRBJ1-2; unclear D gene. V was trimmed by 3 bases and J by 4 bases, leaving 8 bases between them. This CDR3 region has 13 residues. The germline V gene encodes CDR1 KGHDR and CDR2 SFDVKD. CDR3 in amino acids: CATSDPRSYGYTF. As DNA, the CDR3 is TGTGCCACCAGTGATCCCCGGAGCTATGGCTACACCTTC.

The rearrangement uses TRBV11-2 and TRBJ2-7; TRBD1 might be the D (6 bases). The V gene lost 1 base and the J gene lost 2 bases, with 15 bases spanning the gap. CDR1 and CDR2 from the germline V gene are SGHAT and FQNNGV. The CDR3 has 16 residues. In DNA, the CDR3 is TGTGCCAGCAGCTTAGTCCGGCAGCAGGGGACCTACGAGCAGTACTTC. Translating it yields CASSLVRQQGTYEQYF. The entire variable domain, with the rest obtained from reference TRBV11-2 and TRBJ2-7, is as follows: EAGVAQSPRYKIIEKRQSVAFWCNPISGHATLYWYQQILGQGPKLLIQFQNNGVVDDSQLPKDRFSAERLKGVDSTLKIQPAKLEDSAVYLCASSLVRQQGTYEQYFGPGTRLTVT.

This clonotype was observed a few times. CDR3 residues: CASSLQTINTEAFF. The CDR3 region has the DNA TGCGCCAGCAGCTTGCAGACAATTAACACTGAAGCTTTCTTT. The chain has TRBV5-1 and TRBJ1-1; D uncertain. CDR3 length: 14 residues. Trimming stripped 1 base from V and 2 bases from J, with 9 bases between. Germline CDR1 SGHRS, CDR2 YFSETQ.

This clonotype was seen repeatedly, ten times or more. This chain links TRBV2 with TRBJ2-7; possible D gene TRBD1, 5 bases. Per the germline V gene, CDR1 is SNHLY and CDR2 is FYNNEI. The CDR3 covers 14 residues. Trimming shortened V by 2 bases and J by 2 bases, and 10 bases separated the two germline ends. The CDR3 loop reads CASSEWGGTYEQYF. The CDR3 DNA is TGTGCCAGCAGTGAATGGGGCGGAACCTACGAGCAGTACTTC. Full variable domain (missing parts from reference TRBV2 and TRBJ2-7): EPEVTQTPSHQVTQMGQEVILRCVPISNHLYFYWYRQILGQKVEFLVSFYNNEISEKSEIFDDQFSVERPDGSNFTLKIRSTKLEDSAMYFCASSEWGGTYEQYFGPGTRLTVT.

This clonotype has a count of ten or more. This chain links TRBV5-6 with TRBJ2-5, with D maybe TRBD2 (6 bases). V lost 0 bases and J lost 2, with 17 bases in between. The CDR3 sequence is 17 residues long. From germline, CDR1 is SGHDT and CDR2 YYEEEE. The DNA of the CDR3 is TGTGCCAGCAGCTTGGAGTTGAGGGAGGACAATCAAGAGACCCAGTACTTC. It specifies CASSLELREDNQETQYF.

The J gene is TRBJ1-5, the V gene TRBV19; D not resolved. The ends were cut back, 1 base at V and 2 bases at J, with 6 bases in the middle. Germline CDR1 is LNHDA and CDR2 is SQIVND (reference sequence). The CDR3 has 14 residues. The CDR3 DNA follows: TGTGCCAGTAGTATAGTTTCCGGCAATCAGCCCCAGCATTTT. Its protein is CASSIVSGNQPQHF.

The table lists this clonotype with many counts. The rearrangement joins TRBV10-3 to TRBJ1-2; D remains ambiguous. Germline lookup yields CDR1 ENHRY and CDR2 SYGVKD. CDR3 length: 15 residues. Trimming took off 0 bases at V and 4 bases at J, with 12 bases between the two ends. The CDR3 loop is CAISESFTEGYGYTF. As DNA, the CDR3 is TGTGCCATCAGTGAGTCATTTACAGAGGGCTATGGCTACACCTTC.

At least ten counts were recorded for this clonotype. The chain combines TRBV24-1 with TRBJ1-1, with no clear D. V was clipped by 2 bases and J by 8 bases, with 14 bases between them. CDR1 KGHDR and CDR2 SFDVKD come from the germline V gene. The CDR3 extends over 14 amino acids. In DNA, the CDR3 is TGTGCCACCAGTGATTCTACAGCCAGCAGGGAAGCTTTCTTT. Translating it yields CATSDSTASREAFF.

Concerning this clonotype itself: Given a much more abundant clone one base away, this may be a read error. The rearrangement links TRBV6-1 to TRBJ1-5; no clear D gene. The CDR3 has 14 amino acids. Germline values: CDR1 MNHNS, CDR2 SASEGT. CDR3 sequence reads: CASMKNGPNRPQHF. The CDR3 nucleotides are TGTGCCAGCATGAAGAATGGACCTAATCGGCCCCAGCATTTT.

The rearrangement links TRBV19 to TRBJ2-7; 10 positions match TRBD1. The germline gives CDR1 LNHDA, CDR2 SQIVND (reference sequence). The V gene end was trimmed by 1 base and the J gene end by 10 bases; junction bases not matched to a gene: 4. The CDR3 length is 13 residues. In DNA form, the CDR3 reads TGTGCCAGTAGTATAGCACGGGACAGGGGCCAGTACTTC. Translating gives CASSIARDRGQYF. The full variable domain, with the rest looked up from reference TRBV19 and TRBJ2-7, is DGGITQSPKYLFRKEGQNVTLSCEQNLNHDAMYWYRQDPGQGLRLIYYSQIVNDFQKGDIAEGYSVSREKKESFPLTVTSAQKNPTAFYLCASSIARDRGQYFGPGTRLTVT.

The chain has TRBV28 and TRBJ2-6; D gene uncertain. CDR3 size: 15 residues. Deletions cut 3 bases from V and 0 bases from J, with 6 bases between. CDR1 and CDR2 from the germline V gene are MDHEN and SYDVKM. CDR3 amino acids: CASSFRSSGANVLTF. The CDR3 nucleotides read TGTGCCAGCAGTTTCAGAAGCTCTGGGGCCAACGTCCTGACTTTC.

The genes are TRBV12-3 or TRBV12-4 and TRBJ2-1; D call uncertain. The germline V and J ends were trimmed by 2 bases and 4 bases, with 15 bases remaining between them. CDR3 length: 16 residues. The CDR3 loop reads CASSLMSALPYNEQFF. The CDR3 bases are TGTGCCAGCAGTTTAATGTCGGCACTACCTTACAATGAGCAGTTCTTC.

CDR3 bases: TGCAGCGTTGAGGCAGAGGGGGGGTACGAGCAGTACTTC. It yields the protein CSVEAEGGYEQYF. The V gene is TRBV29-1, the J gene TRBJ2-7; a weak D match, TRBD2 (7 bases). The germline V gene has CDR1 SQVTM and CDR2 ANQGSEA. The CDR3 has 13 amino acids. V lost 3 bases and J lost 4, with 13 bases in between.

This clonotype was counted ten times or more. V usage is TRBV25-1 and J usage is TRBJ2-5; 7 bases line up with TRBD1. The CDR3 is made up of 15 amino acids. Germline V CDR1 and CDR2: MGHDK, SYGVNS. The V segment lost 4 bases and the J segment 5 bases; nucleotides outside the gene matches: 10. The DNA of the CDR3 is TGTGCCAGCAGTGGAAGACAGGGAGTAGGTGAGACCCAGTACTTC. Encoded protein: CASSGRQGVGETQYF. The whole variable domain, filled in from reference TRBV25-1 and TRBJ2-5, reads EADIYQTPRYLVIGTGKKITLECSQTMGHDKMYWYQQDPGMELHLIHYSYGVNSTEKGDLSSESTVSRIRTEHFPLTLESARPSHTSQYLCASSGRQGVGETQYFGPGTRLLVL.

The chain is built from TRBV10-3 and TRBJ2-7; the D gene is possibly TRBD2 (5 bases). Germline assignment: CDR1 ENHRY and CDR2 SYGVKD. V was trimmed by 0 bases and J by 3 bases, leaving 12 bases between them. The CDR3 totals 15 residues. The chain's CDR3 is CAISESGKQIYEQYF. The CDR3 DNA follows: TGTGCCATCAGTGAGTCCGGGAAGCAAATCTACGAGCAGTACTTC.